The next 8 T cell receptor beta chains were all read from a single sample in a study of T cell repertoires in cytomegalovirus infection. What these receptors recognize is not known. In TCRdb, the reads were re-called with MiXCR into one record per CDR3 protein. The repertoire holds about 480,000 distinct CDR3 sequences, 30% to 35% seen once, with 15% to 20% in the top ten. This material consisted of cultured PBMCs, taken from culture after CMV antigen stimulation. All receptors come from a human donor in good health (CMV status not recorded). Some clones in this sample may be carry-over from other donors' samples.

The rearrangement uses TRBV20-1 and TRBJ1-2, with D possibly being TRBD1 (6 bases). The CDR3 spans 12 residues. Trimming stripped 7 bases from V and 4 bases from J, with 13 bases between. Germline V CDR1 and CDR2: DFQATT, SNEGSKA (reference sequence). DNA for the CDR3: TGCAGTGGTACAGGGAGCGGCTATGGCTACACCTTC. It is translated as CSGTGSGYGYTF.

In this sample, this clonotype turned up a few times. The chain uses TRBV6-5 and TRBJ1-3, with 7 bases that match TRBD1. CDR3 length: 16 residues. J lost 0 bases, V lost 6 bases, and 8 bases had no gene match. Germline assignment: CDR1 MNHEY and CDR2 SVGAGI. CDR3 in DNA: TGTGCCAGCAGCTTACAGGGGCCCGCCTCTGGAAACACCATATATTTT. Protein sequence: CASSLQGPASGNTIYF.

This clonotype turned up a few times. This chain links TRBV28 with TRBJ2-6; no firm D call. From germline, CDR1 is MDHEN and CDR2 SYDVKM. The CDR3 contains 12 residues. The V gene lost 9 bases and the J gene lost 6 bases, with 9 bases spanning the gap. Here the CDR3 reads CARFHEANVLTF. In nucleotides, the CDR3 is TGTGCCAGGTTTCACGAGGCCAACGTCCTGACTTTC.

This clonotype was seen a handful of times. The chain employs TRBV19 and TRBJ1-1; D is unresolved. Germline CDR1 and CDR2: LNHDA and SQIVND (reference sequence). Trimming stripped 6 bases from V and 1 base from J, with 6 bases between. This CDR3 region has 12 residues. CDR3 bases: TGTGCCAGTAGAATGAGGAACACTGAAGCTTTCTTT. Translating gives CASRMRNTEAFF.

The chain combines TRBV12-3 or TRBV12-4 with TRBJ1-1; D is possibly TRBD1 (5 bases). The V end was cut by 7 bases, the J end by 6 bases, with 15 bases between. CDR3 length: 13 residues. The CDR3 is CASTFQGFAEAFF. The CDR3 DNA reads TGTGCCAGCACATTCCAGGGTTTCGCTGAAGCTTTCTTT.

This clonotype was recorded a few times. This chain uses TRBV28 with TRBJ2-7; 8 nucleotides align to TRBD1. The CDR3 is 15 residues long. Germline CDR1 is MDHEN and CDR2 is SYDVKM. V shed 3 bases and J 2 bases; nucleotides not matched to a gene: 6. DNA of the CDR3: TGTGCCAGCAGTTTCGGGACAGGAGGTACCTACGAGCAGTACTTC. This encodes CASSFGTGGTYEQYF.

The chain has TRBV7-2 and TRBJ2-3, with no clear D. The CDR3 has 13 residues. The ends were cut back, 5 bases at V and 2 bases at J, with 8 bases in the middle. Germline lookup yields CDR1 SGHTA and CDR2 FQGNSA. CDR3 DNA: TGTGCCAGCAGCCCCACCGTCACAGATACGCAGTATTTT. Its protein product is CASSPTVTDTQYF.

This clonotype was picked up a small number of times. V and J are TRBV19 and TRBJ1-1; D is ambiguous. The CDR3 is 14 residues long. V shed 3 bases and J shed 5 bases, with 13 bases lying between them. From germline, CDR1 is LNHDA and CDR2 SQIVND (reference sequence). CDR3 protein: CASSIGRTKTEAFF. The CDR3 DNA reads as TGTGCCAGTAGTATCGGGCGGACCAAGACTGAAGCTTTCTTT.